The rows below give T cell receptor beta chains drawn from one sample of a study of CD4 T cells in relation to SARS-CoV-2 and coronaviruses. For these receptors, no antigen is known. Only in-frame clones appear in the TCRdb table, and some are missing; sequencing was by immunoSEQ multiplex PCR. The table has 20,000 or so clones, about three quarters seen once; the top ten hold approximately 19%. The sample taken for sequencing was CD4+ T cells from PBMCs, cultured in vitro. The receptors were gathered from a human donor in good health. Both conserved end residues are part of each CDR3. D genes are given only for firm matches. Clone size appears in some rows only: once, few, many, or a class for an expanded clone.

j_gene | v_gene | len | abundance | d_gene | CDR3aa | CDR3nt
TRBJ2-7 | TRBV5-8 | 13 | - | - | CASSDRTLYEQYF | TGTGCCAGCAGTGACAGAACCCTCTACGAGCAGTACTTC
TRBJ1-3 | TRBV28 | 16 | - | - | CASSAPGQGGRDTIYF | TGTGCCAGCAGTGCACCGGGTCAGGGAGGCCGGGACACCATATATTTT
TRBJ1-5 | TRBV19 | 15 | few | TRBD1 | CASSFGTEINQPQHF | TGTGCCAGTAGTTTCGGGACAGAGATCAATCAGCCCCAGCATTTT
TRBJ2-2 | TRBV28 | 16 | - | TRBD1 | CASSPGTAPNTGELFF | TGTGCCAGCAGCCCTGGGACAGCCCCGAACACCGGGGAGCTGTTTTTT
TRBJ2-5 | TRBV5-8 | 14 | - | TRBD1 | CASSLTGGDETQYF | TGTGCCAGCAGCTTGACAGGGGGCGACGAGACCCAGTACTTC
TRBJ2-5 | TRBV6-6 | 18 | - | TRBD2 | CASSPRLPSGRVQETQYF | TGTGCCAGCAGTCCCCGACTCCCTAGCGGGAGGGTCCAAGAGACCCAGTACTTC
TRBJ1-5 | TRBV30 | 17 | few | - | CAWSPIRGSVHNQPQHF | TGTGCCTGGAGTCCAATTCGTGGTTCCGTCCACAATCAGCCCCAGCATTTT
TRBJ1-5 | TRBV19 | 15 | - | - | CASSILQSSNQPQHF | TGTGCCAGTAGTATTCTCCAGTCTAGCAATCAGCCCCAGCATTTT
TRBJ1-5 | TRBV10-2 | 13 | - | - | CASWDTGVEPQHF | TGCGCCAGCTGGGACACGGGCGTGGAGCCCCAGCATTTT
TRBJ2-5 | TRBV7-8 | 14 | - | - | CASSLRLAGETQYF | TGTGCCAGCAGCTTGAGGCTAGCTGGCGAGACCCAGTACTTC
TRBJ1-1 | TRBV6-5 | 12 | once | - | CAGSGQNTEAFF | TGTGCCGGGTCGGGACAGAACACTGAAGCTTTCTTT
TRBJ1-6 | TRBV6-5 | 14 | - | TRBD1 | CASRRQGANSPLHF | TGTGCCAGCAGGAGACAGGGGGCTAATTCACCCCTCCACTTT
TRBJ2-3 | TRBV12-2 | 23 | - | - | CASRLAGRLSGLAIGGGTDTQYF | TGTGCAAGTCGCTTAGCGGGACGGTTATCAGGACTAGCTATAGGGGGCGGTACAGATACGCAGTATTTT
TRBJ2-1 | TRBV20-1 | 14 | - | TRBD2 | CSASAGRAYNEQFF | TGCAGTGCTAGTGCCGGGAGGGCCTACAATGAGCAGTTCTTC
TRBJ2-1 | TRBV2 | 15 | - | TRBD2 | CASSVSSGMGNEQFF | TGTGCCAGCAGTGTTAGTAGCGGGATGGGTAATGAGCAGTTCTTC
TRBJ2-5 | TRBV15 | 13 | - | - | CATSRGGEETQYF | TGTGCCACCAGCAGAGGGGGGGAGGAGACCCAGTACTTC
TRBJ1-3 | TRBV29-1 | 16 | - | - | CSVEELATNSGNTIYF | TGCAGCGTTGAAGAGCTGGCAACTAACTCTGGAAACACCATATATTTT
TRBJ2-3 | TRBV4-1 | 18 | - | TRBD2 | CASSPRIHGLAGTDTQYF | TGCGCCAGCTCTCCAAGAATCCACGGACTAGCGGGAACAGATACGCAGTATTTT
TRBJ2-1 | TRBV2 | 16 | - | TRBD1 | CASSESPSPTGDEQFF | TGTGCCAGCAGTGAAAGCCCAAGCCCTACAGGGGATGAGCAGTTCTTC
TRBJ1-6 | TRBV30 | 14 | - | TRBD1 | CAWRGDRGNSPLHF | TGTGCCTGGAGAGGGGACAGGGGGAATTCACCCCTCCACTTT
TRBJ2-2 | TRBV2 | 14 | few | - | CASAGTPLFWELFF | TGTGCCAGCGCCGGGACTCCCCTTTTCTGGGAGCTGTTTTTT
TRBJ2-2 | TRBV2 | 15 | - | - | CASSELATFGGELFF | TGTGCCAGCAGTGAACTAGCGACCTTCGGCGGGGAGCTGTTTTTT
TRBJ1-5 | TRBV7-8 | 17 | - | - | CASSLGRGGDSNQPQHF | TGTGCCAGCAGCTTAGGGAGGGGTGGGGATAGCAATCAGCCCCAGCATTTT
TRBJ2-7 | TRBV10-1 | 15 | once | - | CASSDEFWGLYEQYF | TGCGCCAGCAGTGATGAATTTTGGGGCCTCTACGAGCAGTACTTC
TRBJ2-7 | TRBV19 | 14 | - | - | CASSIVQDSYEQYF | TGTGCCAGTAGTATAGTACAGGACTCCTACGAGCAGTACTTC
TRBJ2-3 | TRBV20-1 | 10 | - | - | CSGGQPTQYF | TGCAGTGGTGGCCAGCCCACGCAGTATTTT
TRBJ2-3 | TRBV3-1/TRBV3-2 | 20 | - | TRBD1 | CASSQPPGQTIPSSTDTQYF | TGTGCCAGCAGCCAACCACCGGGACAGACAATACCATCTAGCACAGATACGCAGTATTTT
TRBJ2-5 | TRBV30 | 15 | - | - | CAWSILGWDQETQYF | TGTGCCTGGAGTATCCTCGGTTGGGACCAAGAGACCCAGTACTTC
TRBJ1-5 | TRBV3-1/TRBV3-2 | 13 | few | - | CASSQDRGQPQHF | TGTGCCAGCAGCCAAGACAGAGGGCAGCCCCAGCATTTT
TRBJ1-4 | TRBV6-4 | 14 | - | - | CASSPLREGEKLFF | TGTGCCAGCAGTCCTTTAAGGGAGGGTGAAAAACTGTTTTTT
TRBJ1-4 | TRBV19 | 13 | - | - | CATGYATNEKLFF | TGTGCCACGGGTTATGCAACTAATGAAAAACTGTTTTTT
TRBJ2-3 | TRBV6-5 | 14 | - | - | CASDRVRGTDTQYF | TGTGCCAGCGATCGGGTGCGGGGCACAGATACGCAGTATTTT
TRBJ2-6 | TRBV2 | 17 | - | TRBD2 | CASRTLAGGPGANVLTF | TGTGCCAGCAGGACACTAGCGGGAGGGCCTGGGGCCAACGTCCTGACTTTC
TRBJ1-2 | TRBV28 | 11 | - | - | CATKPPYGYTF | TGTGCCACCAAACCACCCTATGGCTACACCTTC
TRBJ2-3 | TRBV18 | 12 | - | - | CASSPQVDTQYF | TGTGCCAGCTCACCACAAGTGGATACGCAGTATTTT
TRBJ2-4 | TRBV28 | 18 | few | - | CASSKKEWGFGSKNIQYF | TGTGCCAGCAGCAAGAAAGAATGGGGATTTGGGTCCAAAAACATTCAGTACTTC
TRBJ2-5 | TRBV5-1 | 16 | - | TRBD2 | CASSLAGGRSQETQYF | TGCGCCAGCAGCTTGGCCGGCGGGAGATCCCAAGAGACCCAGTACTTC
TRBJ1-1 | TRBV25-1 | 13 | medium-sized | - | CASSWGVGTEAFF | TGTGCCAGCAGCTGGGGGGTCGGGACTGAAGCTTTCTTT
TRBJ1-1 | TRBV4-2 | 16 | - | TRBD1 | CASSQDYGTGGTEAFF | TGTGCCAGCAGCCAAGATTATGGGACAGGGGGCACTGAAGCTTTCTTT
TRBJ2-7 | TRBV5-8 | 14 | - | - | CASSLVGIAYEQYF | TGTGCCAGCAGCTTGGTGGGGATCGCTTACGAGCAGTACTTC
TRBJ1-1 | TRBV12-3/TRBV12-4 | 11 | - | - | CASSRRTEAFF | TGTGCCAGCAGTCGAAGGACTGAAGCTTTCTTT
TRBJ2-3 | TRBV5-4 | 14 | - | - | CASSTPQGTDTQYF | TGTGCCAGCAGCACGCCCCAGGGTACAGATACGCAGTATTTT
TRBJ1-4 | TRBV5-1 | 15 | once | - | CASSPGGGGGEKLFF | TGCGCCAGCAGCCCTGGTGGAGGAGGAGGCGAAAAACTGTTTTTT
TRBJ2-3 | TRBV20-1 | 14 | - | - | CSASPPFSTDTQYF | TGCAGTGCTAGTCCCCCGTTTAGCACAGATACGCAGTATTTT
TRBJ1-2 | TRBV28 | 12 | - | - | CASKRVNYGYTF | TGTGCCAGCAAGAGAGTTAACTATGGCTACACCTTC
TRBJ2-5 | TRBV27 | 15 | - | TRBD2 | CASSRLAGGQETQYF | TGTGCCAGCAGTAGACTAGCGGGAGGCCAAGAGACCCAGTACTTC
TRBJ2-5 | TRBV19 | 16 | - | - | CASRNTRTAERETQYF | TGTGCCAGTAGAAACACAAGGACAGCGGAGCGGGAGACCCAGTACTTC